This T cell receptor (beta chain) was sequenced in a study of shared clonotypes between healthy human individuals (dated by TCRdb to 2020 to 2022). In terms of the full investigation: The cohort comprised a couple of women and a few men aged 18 to 49 years. Per donor, leukapheresis produced somewhere between about 0.9 and 9.5 billion PBMCs. To estimate repertoire size and how much clonotypes are shared between individuals, the study performed deep sequencing of blood TCR repertoires from a handful of healthy adults. Different laboratories and diverse techniques were used to prepare libraries and sequence TCR repertoires, to increase sequencing depth and limit assay-specific biases. For each donor, CD4 naive and CD4 memory were each run on three plates, CD8 naive on two plates, and CD8 memory on one plate.

Concerning this clone: It has no known antigen specificity. No clone much larger than this one lies a single base away; base qualities are absent.

The germline V gene (reference sequence) sets CDR1 to LNHDA and CDR2 to SQIVND. V and J lose 5 bases and 3 bases, and a span of 11 bases separates them. The CDR3 runs 13 residues from the cysteine to the phenylalanine. Only the CDR3 portion is preserved as DNA: 39 bases, with reading frame beginning at the first base. CD8 naive samples were obtained by positive selection for CCR7 among CD45RO-negative cells, yielding a CD45RA+CCR7+ population from which TemRA cells were excluded. The donors were healthy, HIV-negative adults who had no recently reported acute infections or vaccinations. Only Caucasian adults living in Nashville, Tennessee, USA were represented among the donors. Blood was collected by leukapheresis, and PBMCs were isolated by Ficoll-Histopaque density gradient centrifugation and then cryopreserved in liquid nitrogen vapor phase. Analytical flow cytometry was used to check the purity and quantity of each magnetically sorted T cell population. From each sorted fraction, genomic DNA was isolated and quantified by UV absorbance on a Nanodrop 2000c.

Findings and caveats that apply to the study as a whole: Pairwise subsampling led to the expectation that sequencing depth would affect the degree of clonotype sharing among donors. Only blood was sampled, and tissue TCR repertoires likely differ from those in blood. Compared with non-shared clonotypes, clonotypes shared by all four sorted-subset donors had higher generation probabilities. The small number of donors limited the genetic and exposure-history diversity represented. Larger estimated clonotype richness was generally found for naive subsets than for memory subsets. Across several donors, around 5.4% of naive CD4, roughly 3.8% of naive CD8, roughly 2.3% of memory CD4, and 0.3% to 0.45% of memory CD8 clonotypes were shared. Even with the large sequencing depth, rarefaction of the sorted-subset datasets indicated that sequencing was incomplete.

Using the deep immunoSEQ assay, multiplex PCR amplified TCR CDR3 regions from genomic DNA. Genomic DNA extracted from each cell subset was distributed evenly over all wells of several immunoSEQ 96-well plates, and each plate served as one replicate. Each replicate PCR for sorted subsets received roughly 200 ng genomic DNA, equal to tens of thousands of T cell genomes. The purified libraries were quantified using a Qubit 3.0 fluorometer, sized with a Bioanalyzer 2100, and then quantified again using the KAPA Library Quantification kit. Each immunoSEQ 96-well plate was sequenced on its own single-read 150-cycle Illumina NextSeq 550 flow cell. The authors' pipeline ran thus. Because only junctional sequences without quality scores were contained in the immunoSEQ output, filtering matching that applied to full-length reads could not be performed. Sequences were annotated with PyIR, a Python wrapper for IgBLAST v1.9, using IMGT germline references to assign V/J genes and CDR3. Reads were filtered out if the reads had weak V/J assignments (E-value above 1e-6), no CDR3, stop codons, out-of-frame junctions, or ambiguous translated residues. V3J clonotypes were defined by identical inferred V gene, J gene, and CDR3 amino acid sequence. Percentage overlap between repertoires was computed as shared unique clonotypes divided by the size of the smaller repertoire. RTK rarefaction, the Chao1 estimator, and Recon v2.1 estimates of unobserved clonotypes were used to assess repertoire richness. Generation probabilities were computed with OLGA for all TCRbeta clonotypes obtained by the gDNA method from four donors. The source is immuneACCESS, and TCRdb retained only in-frame sequences with V and J called. Part of the clones is not carried over; for the studies checked, unresolved V genes explain less than half of this, and the remainder is unexplained. V, J and clone size are taken as reported in that table, and D and trimming were inferred from the DNA itself. Present in this sample are approximately 2,200,000 clones, 93% of which were seen just once. Together, the top ten hold over 1.5% of the sample.

The rearranged segments are TRBV19 and TRBJ2-7, with the D segment identity uncertain. This sequence was found in a young man in good health. Some clones in this sample may be carry-over from other donors' samples. The material sequenced was naive CD8+ T cells from PBMCs. The cell subset or site label, as the study defines it: CD45RA+CCR7+. The DNA reads as follows: TGTGCCAGTAGTCCCCGGTCGCTCTACGAGCAGTACTTC. It encodes CASSPRSLYEQYF.